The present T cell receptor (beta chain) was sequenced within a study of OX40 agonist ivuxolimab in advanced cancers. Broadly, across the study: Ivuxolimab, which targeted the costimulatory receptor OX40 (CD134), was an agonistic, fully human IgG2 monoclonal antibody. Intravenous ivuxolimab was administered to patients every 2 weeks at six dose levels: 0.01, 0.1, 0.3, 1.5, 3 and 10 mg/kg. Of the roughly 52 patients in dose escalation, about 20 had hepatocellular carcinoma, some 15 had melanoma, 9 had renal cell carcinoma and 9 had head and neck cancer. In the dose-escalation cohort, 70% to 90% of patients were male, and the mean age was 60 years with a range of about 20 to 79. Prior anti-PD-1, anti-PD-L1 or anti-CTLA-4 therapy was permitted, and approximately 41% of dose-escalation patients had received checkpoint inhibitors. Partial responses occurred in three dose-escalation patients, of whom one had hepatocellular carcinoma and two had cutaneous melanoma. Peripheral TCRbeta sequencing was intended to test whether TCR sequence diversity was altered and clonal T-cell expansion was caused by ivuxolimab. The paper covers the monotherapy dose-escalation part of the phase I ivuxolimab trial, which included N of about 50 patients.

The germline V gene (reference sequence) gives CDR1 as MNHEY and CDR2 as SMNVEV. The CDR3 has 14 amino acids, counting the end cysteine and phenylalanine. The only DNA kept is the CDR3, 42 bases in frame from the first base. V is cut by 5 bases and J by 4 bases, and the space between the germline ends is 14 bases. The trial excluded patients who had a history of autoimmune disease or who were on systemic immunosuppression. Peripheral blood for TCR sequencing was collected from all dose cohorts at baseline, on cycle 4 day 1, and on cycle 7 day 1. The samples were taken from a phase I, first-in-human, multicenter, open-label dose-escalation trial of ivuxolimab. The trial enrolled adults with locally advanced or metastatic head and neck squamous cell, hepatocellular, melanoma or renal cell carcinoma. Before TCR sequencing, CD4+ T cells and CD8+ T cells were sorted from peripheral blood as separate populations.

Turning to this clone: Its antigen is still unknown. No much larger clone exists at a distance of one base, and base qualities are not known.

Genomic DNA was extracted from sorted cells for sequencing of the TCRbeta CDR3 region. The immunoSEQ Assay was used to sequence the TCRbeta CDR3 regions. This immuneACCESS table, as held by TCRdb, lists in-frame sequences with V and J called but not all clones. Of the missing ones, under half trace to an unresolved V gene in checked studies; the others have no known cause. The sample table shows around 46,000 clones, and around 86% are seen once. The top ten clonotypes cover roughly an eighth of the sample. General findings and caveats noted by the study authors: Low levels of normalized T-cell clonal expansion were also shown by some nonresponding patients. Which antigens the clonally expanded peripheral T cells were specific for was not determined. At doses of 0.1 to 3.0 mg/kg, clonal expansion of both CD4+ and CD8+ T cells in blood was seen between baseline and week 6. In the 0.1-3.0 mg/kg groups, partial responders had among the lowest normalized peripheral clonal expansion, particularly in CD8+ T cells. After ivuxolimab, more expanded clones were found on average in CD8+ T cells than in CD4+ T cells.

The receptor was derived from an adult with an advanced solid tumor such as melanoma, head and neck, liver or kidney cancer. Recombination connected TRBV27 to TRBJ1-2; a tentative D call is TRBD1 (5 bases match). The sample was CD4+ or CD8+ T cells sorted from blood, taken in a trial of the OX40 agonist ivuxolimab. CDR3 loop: CASSAGLRTYGYTF. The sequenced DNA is TGTGCCAGCAGTGCGGGACTTAGAACCTATGGCTACACCTTC.